A single sample gave rise to the 27 T cell receptor beta chains below, sequenced in a study of CD8 T cell repertoires and HIV-1 epitope variants. Generated by immunoSEQ multiplex PCR, the TCRdb table keeps only in-frame clones and is missing some. Of a few thousand clones listed, less than 75% are singletons. Antigens of these TCRs are unknown. The specimen was cultured CD8+ T cells derived from PBMCs. The receptors were gathered from a male donor with HIV.

The chain combines TRBV15 with TRBJ1-4; D not certain. The length of the CDR3 is 16 residues. Germline lookup yields CDR1 LNHNV and CDR2 YYDKDF (reference sequence). The V end lost 1 base, the J end lost 2 bases, and 11 bases lay between the germline ends. This chain's CDR3 is CATSRVGMSTNEKLFF. CDR3 coding DNA: TGTGCCACCAGCAGAGTTGGTATGTCGACTAATGAAAAACTGTTTTTT.

The J gene is TRBJ2-7, the V gene TRBV6-1; TRBD2 agrees at 10 bases. The J segment lost 2 bases and the V segment lost 1 base, leaving 2 bases of the junction unmatched. Germline CDR1 and CDR2: MNHNS and SASEGT. The CDR3 is 15 amino acids. CDR3 sequence: CASSEESGGAYEQYF. The DNA for the CDR3 is TGTGCCAGCAGTGAAGAAAGCGGGGGGGCCTACGAGCAGTACTTC.

This sequence joins TRBV28 and TRBJ2-7, with TRBD1 matching over 11 bases. Germline-derived CDR1 and CDR2 are MDHEN and SYDVKM. Trimming took 6 bases from V and 2 from J; bases not matched to a gene: 6. The CDR3 runs 15 residues. This CDR3 is CASRGTGGRTYEQYF. CDR3 sequence (DNA): TGTGCCAGCAGGGGGACAGGGGGAAGAACCTACGAGCAGTACTTC.

This clone has more than one count but fewer than ten. The J gene is TRBJ1-2, the V gene TRBV19; D gene ambiguous. This CDR3 contains 16 residues. Germline V gene data show CDR1 as LNHDA and CDR2 as SQIVND (reference sequence). The germline V and J ends were trimmed by 0 bases and 1 base, with 12 bases remaining between them. CDR3 in amino acids: CASSIEGQEINYGYTF. CDR3 nucleotide sequence: TGTGCCAGTAGTATAGAAGGGCAGGAAATTAACTATGGCTACACCTTC.

V is TRBV28 and J is TRBJ2-7, with D possibly TRBD2 on 5 matching bases. Germline-derived CDR1 and CDR2 are MDHEN and SYDVKM. CDR3 length equals 12 residues. Trimming stripped 3 bases from V and 5 bases from J, with 8 bases between. CDR3 DNA sequence: TGTGCCAGCAGTTTGTCGGGGAACGAGCAGTACTTC. It codes for CASSLSGNEQYF.

The gene calls are TRBV4-1 and TRBJ1-1, with D possibly matching TRBD1 (6 bases). The germline V gene has CDR1 MGHRA and CDR2 YSYEKL. The CDR3 spans 17 residues. V lost 0 bases, J lost 1 base, and 15 bases lay in between. The CDR3 region is CASSQDLAGAQNTEAFF. For the CDR3, the DNA is TGCGCCAGCAGCCAAGATCTTGCGGGGGCGCAGAACACTGAAGCTTTCTTT.

This clone was seen a single time. The V call is TRBV29-1, the J call TRBJ2-7; D call uncertain. Trimming left V 4 bases short and J 4 bases short, with 8 bases between. The germline CDR1 and CDR2 sequences are SQVTM and ANQGSEA. The CDR3 loop spans 11 amino acids. Written as DNA, the CDR3 is TGCAGCGTTGTCGAAGGGTACGAGCAGTACTTC. It is translated as CSVVEGYEQYF.

This clone was observed once. J is TRBJ2-1 and V is TRBV19, with a tentative D call TRBD2 (6 bases). The germline V gene encodes CDR1 LNHDA and CDR2 SQIVND (reference sequence). Trimming pared 1 base from V and 4 bases from J, leaving 11 bases between. The CDR3 runs to 15 residues. The CDR3 loop reads CASSIGAGIYNEQFF. The DNA for the CDR3 is TGTGCCAGTAGTATAGGTGCGGGGATATACAATGAGCAGTTCTTC.

V is TRBV27 and J is TRBJ1-6; 8 nucleotides align to TRBD1. The J segment lost 9 bases and the V segment lost 0 bases, leaving 4 bases of the junction unmatched. This CDR3 is built from 15 residues. Germline V CDR1 and CDR2: MNHEY, SMNVEV (reference sequence). The CDR3 loop is CASSLSAGGPSPLHF. Here the CDR3 DNA reads TGTGCCAGCAGTTTATCGGCAGGGGGCCCTTCACCCCTCCACTTT.

The rearrangement links TRBV30 to TRBJ2-3; possible D gene TRBD2, 5 bases. Deletions cut 1 base from V and 7 bases from J, with 15 bases between. Germline CDR1 reads GTSNPN; CDR2 reads SVGIG (reference sequence). This CDR3 spans 14 amino acids. The DNA of the CDR3 is TGTGCCTGGAGTGGAGGGATGTCCAGTAATACGCAGTATTTT. Translation: CAWSGGMSSNTQYF.

Here the CDR3 DNA reads TGTGCCAGCAGCTCCGGGACCGCCGAAAAACTGTTTTTT. The encoded protein is CASSSGTAEKLFF. This sequence joins TRBV5-4 and TRBJ1-4; tentative D call: TRBD1 (5 bases). V lost 3 bases to trimming and J lost 8 bases, with 11 bases between them. The CDR3 runs to 13 residues. The germline V gene encodes CDR1 SGHNT and CDR2 YYREEE (reference sequence).

The chain employs TRBV2 and TRBJ1-2; tentative D call: TRBD1 (6 bases). The CDR3 length is 13 residues. Germline values: CDR1 SNHLY, CDR2 FYNNEI. Between the trimmed V and J ends, which lost 7 bases and 4 bases, there was a span of 13 bases. As DNA, the CDR3 is TGTGCCAGCACGGAGGGGGGTAGCTATGGCTACACCTTC. Its protein is CASTEGGSYGYTF.

The chain employs TRBV2 and TRBJ2-1; D is ambiguous. Germline loops: CDR1 SNHLY, CDR2 FYNNEI. V was cut by 8 bases and J by 7 bases, with 9 bases left in between. The CDR3 spans 11 residues. The DNA for the CDR3 is TGTGCCAGCGGGTTTTTTAATGAGCAGTTCTTC. Amino acids: CASGFFNEQFF.

The chain combines TRBV4-1 with TRBJ1-5, with D possibly being TRBD1 (6 bases). Trimming removed 1 base at V and 6 bases at J, with 13 bases between. This CDR3 is built from 15 residues. Germline V lookup: CDR1 MGHRA, CDR2 YSYEKL. CDR3 in DNA: TGCGCCAGCAGCCAAGTTCACAGGGCCGGTCAGCCCCAGCATTTT. Its translation: CASSQVHRAGQPQHF.

The sample holds a few counts of this clone. This sequence joins TRBV6-1 and TRBJ2-1; D gene unclear. Germline CDR1 MNHNS, CDR2 SASEGT. CDR3 size: 8 residues. In DNA form, the CDR3 reads TGTGCATGGAATGAGCAGTTCTTC. Residues: CAWNEQFF.

V usage is TRBV28 and J usage is TRBJ2-7, with D uncertain. The V gene's germline CDR1 is MDHEN and CDR2 SYDVKM. The CDR3 spans 13 residues. The V end lost 2 bases, the J end lost 3 bases, and 8 bases lay between the germline ends. Here the CDR3 DNA reads TGTGCCAGCAGTTTAGCCCGGGTCTACGAGCAGTACTTC. Encoded protein: CASSLARVYEQYF. The full variable domain, completed using reference TRBV28 and TRBJ2-7, is DVKVTQSSRYLVKRTGEKVFLECVQDMDHENMFWYRQDPGLGLRLIYFSYDVKMKEKGDIPEGYSVSREKKERFSLILESASTNQTSMYLCASSLARVYEQYFGPGTRLTVT.

The rearrangement uses TRBV5-5 and TRBJ2-7; D ambiguous. The length of the CDR3 is 14 residues. CDR1 and CDR2 from the germline V gene are SGHKS and YYEKEE (reference sequence). Trimming took 4 bases from V and 1 from J, leaving 12 bases between them. The CDR3 coding sequence is TGTGCCAGCAGCGTATCCACCAGGTCCTACGAGCAGTACTTC. The encoded protein is CASSVSTRSYEQYF.

By proportion, this clone is medium-sized. This chain joins TRBV19 and TRBJ2-2, with D possibly being TRBD2 (5 bases). The germline V gene encodes CDR1 LNHDA and CDR2 SQIVND (reference sequence). This CDR3 has 17 residues. V was cut by 4 bases and J by 0 bases, with 15 bases left in between. CDR3 loop: CASSNWIQTTNTGELFF. The CDR3 DNA reads as TGTGCCAGTAGTAACTGGATTCAGACTACGAACACCGGGGAGCTGTTTTTT.

Within the sample, this clone is large (0.1 to 1%). J is TRBJ2-1 and V is TRBV13; D is possibly TRBD1 or TRBD2 (6 bases each). This CDR3 spans 16 amino acids. CDR1 is PRHDT and CDR2 is FYEKMQ in the germline V gene (reference sequence). The V end was cut by 5 bases, the J end by 3 bases, with 17 bases between. The CDR3 nucleotides are TGTGCCAGCAGCCCCCTCTCTGGGGGGCTCTACAATGAGCAGTTCTTC. As protein: CASSPLSGGLYNEQFF.

This clone was detected only a few times. The chain is built from TRBV7-9 and TRBJ2-3; TRBD2 aligns across 11 bases. The CDR3 runs to 15 residues. Germline CDR1 reads SEHNR; CDR2 reads FQNEAQ (reference sequence). Germline trimming cut 5 bases from V and 4 bases from J; bases unmatched to any gene: 5. CDR3 sequence: CASSTTSGGPDTQYF. The CDR3 DNA reads TGTGCCAGCAGCACTACTAGCGGGGGACCAGATACGCAGTATTTT.

The chain has TRBV7-2 and TRBJ2-2; D might be TRBD1 (5 bases). The CDR3 is 13 residues long. V lost 2 bases and J lost 6, with 7 bases in between. In germline, CDR1 is SGHTA, CDR2 FQGNSA. CDR3 nucleotides: TGTGCCAGCAGCTTAACAGGTCCCGGGGAGCTGTTTTTT. Amino acid sequence: CASSLTGPGELFF.

V gene TRBV27 combines with J gene TRBJ2-7; 11 bases are a match to TRBD2. Germline loops: CDR1 MNHEY, CDR2 SMNVEV (reference sequence). With 1 base clipped from V and 3 bases from J, the junction kept 2 bases outside the gene matches. The CDR3 covers 15 residues. This chain's CDR3 is CASSLWTSGFYEQYF. CDR3 in DNA: TGTGCCAGCAGTTTATGGACTAGCGGGTTCTACGAGCAGTACTTC.

The V call is TRBV5-6, the J call TRBJ2-7; a possible D gene is TRBD1 (6 bases). V was cut by 3 bases and J by 0 bases, with 13 bases left in between. The germline V gene has CDR1 SGHDT and CDR2 YYEEEE. The CDR3 has 15 amino acids. This CDR3 reads CASSSGTLSSYEQYF. For the CDR3, the DNA is TGTGCCAGCAGCTCCGGGACATTGAGCTCCTACGAGCAGTACTTC.

In its sample, this clone is medium-sized (0.01 to 0.1%). This chain connects TRBV6-5 to TRBJ1-1; D remains ambiguous. V was trimmed by 1 base and J by 0 bases, leaving 6 bases between them. The CDR3 has 14 residues. Germline CDR1 and CDR2: MNHEY and SVGAGI. The CDR3 loop is CASSYLDMNTEAFF. The CDR3 bases are TGTGCCAGCAGTTACTTGGATATGAACACTGAAGCTTTCTTT.

The V call is TRBV9, the J call TRBJ2-3; either TRBD1 or TRBD2 may supply D (5 bases each). The germline V gene has CDR1 SGDLS and CDR2 YYNGEE. The CDR3 totals 15 residues. V dropped 0 bases and J dropped 2 bases, with 10 bases sitting between them. In DNA form, the CDR3 reads TGTGCCAGCAGCGTAGGAGGGGTTCTCACAGATACGCAGTATTTT. Amino acids: CASSVGGVLTDTQYF. Variable domain in full (rest from reference TRBV9 and TRBJ2-3): DSGVTQTPKHLITATGQRVTLRCSPRSGDLSVYWYQQSLDQGLQFLIQYYNGEERAKGNILERFSAQQFPDLHSELNLSSLELGDSALYFCASSVGGVLTDTQYFGPGTRLTVL.

The J gene is TRBJ1-4, the V gene TRBV13; 12 bases fit TRBD1. V lost 4 bases and J lost 7; bases outside the gene matches: 7. CDR3 length: 16 residues. Per germline, CDR1 PRHDT and CDR2 FYEKMQ (reference sequence). The CDR3 protein is CASSSGQGAKGEKLFF. The CDR3 nucleotides read TGTGCCAGCAGCTCGGGACAGGGGGCAAAGGGTGAAAAACTGTTTTTT.

This chain connects TRBV4-1 to TRBJ2-7, with D unclear. Trimming took off 0 bases at V and 2 bases at J, with 5 bases between the two ends. Per germline, CDR1 MGHRA and CDR2 YSYEKL. The CDR3 sequence is 13 residues long. This CDR3 reads CASSQDSPYEQYF. CDR3 DNA sequence: TGCGCCAGCAGCCAAGATAGTCCCTACGAGCAGTACTTC.